The 9 T cell receptor beta chains below were found in one sample sequenced in a study of T cell repertoires in cytomegalovirus infection. Antigens for these TCRs are unknown. TCRdb redid the calling of the reads with MiXCR, one entry per CDR3 protein. The sample consists of some 500,000 distinct CDR3 sequences, about 33% of them appearing once. Source: cultured PBMCs, taken from culture after CMV antigen stimulation. The receptor set was obtained from a human donor in good health (CMV status not recorded). Some clones in this sample may be carry-over from other donors' samples.

Many counts were recorded for this clonotype. The chain links TRBV7-2 to TRBJ2-7; 7 bases align to TRBD2. The CDR3 sequence is 15 residues long. The junction had 5 bases not matched to a gene; V was cut back by 0 bases and J by 3 bases. Looked up from germline, CDR1 is SGHTA and CDR2 is FQGNSA. The CDR3 DNA follows: TGTGCCAGCAGCTTAGCCCCGTCGGGGGGCTACGAGCAGTACTTC. Translating it yields CASSLAPSGGYEQYF.

The chain combines TRBV12-3 or TRBV12-4 with TRBJ2-1; perhaps TRBD1 as D (6 bases). The CDR3 runs 18 residues. Trimming took 0 bases from V and 6 from J, leaving 21 bases between them. The CDR3 loop reads CASSLAHWYGTQPNEQFF. The CDR3 DNA reads TGTGCCAGCAGTTTAGCCCATTGGTATGGGACACAACCCAATGAGCAGTTCTTC.

CDR3 DNA: TGTGCCACCGGACGAGGACAAGGCACAGATACGCAGTATTTT. It translates to CATGRGQGTDTQYF. The rearrangement joins TRBV24-1 to TRBJ2-3; D is possibly TRBD1 (5 bases). The CDR3 is made up of 14 amino acids. V lost 9 bases, J lost 1 base, and 13 bases lay in between. Germline V gene lookup returns CDR1 KGHDR and CDR2 SFDVKD.

This clonotype occurred a few times. The chain combines TRBV12-3 or TRBV12-4 with TRBJ1-2; the match to TRBD1 covers 8 bases. This CDR3 contains 14 residues. V shed 6 bases and J 8 bases; nucleotides not matched to a gene: 11. CDR3 bases: TGTGCCAGCAGCAAAACAGGGGGATCGGGCGGCTACACCTTC. Translating it yields CASSKTGGSGGYTF.

This sequence joins TRBV7-2 and TRBJ1-2; D is uncertain. The V end was cut by 2 bases, the J end by 3 bases, with 10 bases between. Germline V gene sequence: CDR1 SGHTA, CDR2 FQGNSA. The CDR3 has 14 amino acids. The CDR3 sequence: CASSLQVGDYGYTF. The CDR3 DNA follows: TGTGCCAGCAGCTTACAAGTCGGGGACTATGGCTACACCTTC.

Only one count was recorded for this clonotype. The chain uses TRBV24-1 and TRBJ2-2; no clear D gene. V was trimmed by 12 bases and J by 1 base, leaving 11 bases between them. The CDR3 spans 13 residues. The V gene's germline CDR1 is KGHDR and CDR2 SFDVKD. CDR3 loop: CASATGNTGELFF. The CDR3 region has the DNA TGTGCCTCGGCCACGGGGAACACCGGGGAGCTGTTTTTT.

The rearrangement uses TRBV20-1 and TRBJ2-1; 10 bases are shared with TRBD1. The germline gives CDR1 DFQATT, CDR2 SNEGSKA (reference sequence). V shed 6 bases, J shed 7 bases, and the junction held 3 bases outside the gene matches. The length of the CDR3 is 12 residues. In nucleotides, the CDR3 is TGCAGTGCCAGGACAGGGGGAAATGAGCAGTTCTTC. Protein: CSARTGGNEQFF.

This clonotype was recorded at least ten times. This chain connects TRBV7-2 to TRBJ1-1, with TRBD1 as a possible D gene (5 bases). V was pared by 5 bases and J by 2 bases, with 12 bases between. CDR3 size: 14 residues. The germline gives CDR1 SGHTA, CDR2 FQGNSA. CDR3 protein: CASSRFGGNTEAFF. CDR3 nucleotide sequence: TGTGCCAGCAGCCGCTTTGGGGGTAACACTGAAGCTTTCTTT.

The V gene is TRBV19, the J gene TRBJ2-4, with D perhaps TRBD2 (6 bases). CDR1 and CDR2 (germline): LNHDA, SQIVND (reference sequence). With 3 bases removed from V and 4 bases from J, the gap between germline ends came to 16 bases. The CDR3 sequence is 16 residues long. CDR3 region: CASSMGREYGKNIQYF. The CDR3 DNA reads TGTGCCAGTAGTATGGGACGGGAGTACGGTAAAAACATTCAGTACTTC.